What follows are 13 T cell receptor beta chains derived from one specimen sequenced in a study of OX40 agonist ivuxolimab in advanced cancers. TCRdb's table, derived via immunoSEQ multiplex PCR, lists solely in-frame clones and lacks some. The sample shows around 20,000 clones, about 74% of them seen only once. Here the sequenced sample was CD4+ or CD8+ T cells sorted from blood, taken in a trial of the OX40 agonist ivuxolimab. Receptor source: an adult with an advanced solid tumor such as melanoma, head and neck, liver or kidney cancer.

The chain carries TRBV7-9 and TRBJ1-2, with 7 bases aligning to TRBD1. CDR1 and CDR2 from the germline V gene are SEHNR and FQNEAQ (reference sequence). V trimming: 6 bases; J trimming: 8 bases; junction bases outside the gene matches: 9. The CDR3 sequence is 13 residues long. The CDR3 region is CASRPQGFGGYTF. The DNA for the CDR3 is TGTGCCAGCAGACCACAGGGGTTCGGGGGCTACACCTTC.

The chain couples TRBV5-6 to TRBJ2-1, with 11 positions matching TRBD1. The CDR3 is 15 amino acids. Germline trimming cut 2 bases from V and 7 bases from J; bases unmatched to any gene: 5. Germline CDR1 reads SGHDT; CDR2 reads YYEEEE. In DNA, the CDR3 is TGTGCCAGCAGCTTCGGGACAGGGGGTTTGAATGAGCAGTTCTTC. Translated, it gives CASSFGTGGLNEQFF.

The J gene is TRBJ1-5, the V gene TRBV4-1; a possible D gene is TRBD1 (5 bases). CDR1 MGHRA and CDR2 YSYEKL come from the germline V gene. V was pared by 4 bases and J by 7 bases, with 17 bases between. The CDR3 has 15 residues. The CDR3 protein is CASSPLGVSGQPQHF. DNA for the CDR3: TGCGCCAGCAGCCCCTTGGGGGTTTCTGGACAGCCCCAGCATTTT.

This chain connects TRBV28 to TRBJ2-7; D unclear. This CDR3 is 14 amino acids long. The germline CDR1 and CDR2 sequences are MDHEN and SYDVKM. Between the trimmed V and J ends, which lost 8 bases and 2 bases, there was a span of 16 bases. CDR3 sequence reads: CASFGRTDPYEQYF. CDR3 DNA: TGTGCCAGCTTTGGTAGGACGGACCCCTACGAGCAGTACTTC.

The J gene is TRBJ2-5, the V gene TRBV2, with TRBD1 identical over 10 bases. The end of the DNA is better explained by TRBJ2-7, so the J call may be wrong. This CDR3 has 18 amino acids. CDR1 SNHLY and CDR2 FYNNEI come from the germline V gene. Written as DNA, the CDR3 is TGTGCCAGCATTAGGCGACAGGGGGCCGGGGAAAGTCCCTACGAGCAGTACTTC. Amino acid sequence: CASIRRQGAGESPYEQYF.

The chain joins TRBV6-5 to TRBJ1-6; 8 bases map to TRBD1. This CDR3 is built from 16 residues. From germline, CDR1 is MNHEY and CDR2 SVGAGI. With V trimmed by 0 bases and J by 10 bases, 8 bases remained unmatched. The CDR3 DNA is TGTGCCAGCAGTTACTCGACAGGGGTGATGGTATCACCCCTCCACTTT. Amino acids: CASSYSTGVMVSPLHF.

The gene calls are TRBV13 and TRBJ2-3; possibly TRBD2 for D (6 bases). Deletions cut 5 bases from V and 5 bases from J, with 17 bases between. CDR1 is PRHDT, CDR2 FYEKMQ, per germline (reference sequence). The CDR3 has 15 amino acids. CDR3 residues: CASSPGLNIGDTQYF. CDR3 DNA sequence: TGTGCCAGCAGCCCGGGACTGAATATTGGAGATACGCAGTATTTT.

The genes are TRBV27 and TRBJ2-1, with TRBD1 matching 9 bases. This CDR3 spans 15 amino acids. Germline V lookup: CDR1 MNHEY, CDR2 SMNVEV (reference sequence). V gave up 10 bases and J gave up 5 bases; unmatched junction bases: 12. CDR3: CATNPGTGSHNEQFF. CDR3 DNA: TGTGCCACCAATCCCGGGACAGGGTCCCACAATGAGCAGTTCTTC.

In the case of this clone: One junction end does not reproduce the germline sequence, and a read error may be involved. Other DNA variants within this sample encode the same CDR3. The rearrangement links TRBV7-9 to TRBJ1-2, with TRBD1 as a possible D gene (5 bases). This CDR3 is built from 13 residues. Germline V CDR1 and CDR2: SEHNR, FQNEAQ (reference sequence). CDR3 residues: CASSFVSGYGYTF. In nucleotides, the CDR3 is TGTGCCAGTAGCTTCGTGTCAGGGTATGGCTACACCTTC.

This clone was seen a handful of times. The rearrangement uses TRBV28 and TRBJ1-1; 10 bases align to TRBD1. This CDR3 is 15 amino acids long. Germline lookup yields CDR1 MDHEN and CDR2 SYDVKM. V lost 3 bases, J lost 3 bases, and 4 bases stayed unmatched. The DNA of the CDR3 is TGTGCCAGCAGTTTCCCGGACAGGGGGGACACTGAAGCTTTCTTT. As protein: CASSFPDRGDTEAFF.

In this sample, this clone turned up a few times. The chain combines TRBV25-1 with TRBJ2-3, with D maybe TRBD2 (6 bases). The CDR3 has 16 amino acids. V lost 1 base, J lost 0 bases, and 11 bases lay in between. Per germline, CDR1 MGHDK and CDR2 SYGVNS. The CDR3 loop is CASSEWRDSSTDTQYF. The CDR3 DNA follows: TGTGCCAGCAGTGAATGGAGGGATTCTAGCACAGATACGCAGTATTTT. The full variable domain, completed using reference TRBV25-1 and TRBJ2-3, is EADIYQTPRYLVIGTGKKITLECSQTMGHDKMYWYQQDPGMELHLIHYSYGVNSTEKGDLSSESTVSRIRTEHFPLTLESARPSHTSQYLCASSEWRDSSTDTQYFGPGTRLTVL.

The chain couples TRBV15 to TRBJ2-7; 7 positions agree with TRBD2. V was pared by 5 bases and J by 4 bases, with 11 bases of the junction left unmatched. Germline values: CDR1 LNHNV, CDR2 YYDKDF (reference sequence). This CDR3 region has 15 residues. The CDR3 sequence is CATSSELRETYEQYF. For the CDR3, the DNA is TGTGCCACCAGCTCAGAGTTGCGGGAGACGTACGAGCAGTACTTC. The full variable domain, its missing parts supplied by reference TRBV15 and TRBJ2-7, is DAMVIQNPRYQVTQFGKPVTLSCSQTLNHNVMYWYQQKSSQAPKLLFHYYDKDFNNEADTPDNFQSRRPNTSFCFLDIRSPGLGDTAMYLCATSSELRETYEQYFGPGTRLTVT.

The V and J genes are TRBV29-1 and TRBJ2-3; 11 nucleotides agree with TRBD2. Germline V gives CDR1 SQVTM, CDR2 ANQGSEA. This CDR3 region has 17 residues. J was trimmed by 4 bases and V by 0 bases; bases with no gene match: 9. The CDR3 DNA reads as TGCAGCGTTGAAGATCGTTCGGGACTAGCGGCTTCAGATACGCAGTATTTT. Translating it yields CSVEDRSGLAASDTQYF.